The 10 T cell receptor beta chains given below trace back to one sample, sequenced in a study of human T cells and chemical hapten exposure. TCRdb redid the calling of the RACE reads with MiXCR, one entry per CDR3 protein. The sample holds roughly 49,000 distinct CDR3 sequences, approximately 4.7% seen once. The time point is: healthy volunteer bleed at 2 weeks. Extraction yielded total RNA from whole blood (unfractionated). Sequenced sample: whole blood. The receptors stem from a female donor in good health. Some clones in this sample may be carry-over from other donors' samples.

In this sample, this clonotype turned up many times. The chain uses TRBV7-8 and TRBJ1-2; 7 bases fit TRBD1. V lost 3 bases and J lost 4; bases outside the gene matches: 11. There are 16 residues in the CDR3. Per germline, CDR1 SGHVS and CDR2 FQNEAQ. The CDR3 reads CASSLRGTDPGYGYTF. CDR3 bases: TGTGCCAGCAGCTTGAGAGGGACAGACCCAGGCTATGGCTACACCTTC.

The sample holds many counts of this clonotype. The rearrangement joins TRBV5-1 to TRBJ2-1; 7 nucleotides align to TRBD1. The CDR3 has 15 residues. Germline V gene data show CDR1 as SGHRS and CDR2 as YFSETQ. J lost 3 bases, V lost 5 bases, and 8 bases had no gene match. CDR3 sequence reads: CASSQGGNFYNEQFF. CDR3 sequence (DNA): TGCGCCAGCAGTCAAGGGGGCAACTTCTACAATGAGCAGTTCTTC.

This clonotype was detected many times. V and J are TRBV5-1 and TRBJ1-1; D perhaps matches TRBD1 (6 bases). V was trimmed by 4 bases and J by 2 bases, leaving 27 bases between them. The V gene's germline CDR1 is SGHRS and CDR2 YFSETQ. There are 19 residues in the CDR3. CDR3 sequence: CASSINRDIGFVSNTEAFF. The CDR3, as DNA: TGCGCCAGCAGCATAAACCGGGACATCGGATTCGTTAGTAACACTGAAGCTTTCTTT. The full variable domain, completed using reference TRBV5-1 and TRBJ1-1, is KAGVTQTPRYLIKTRGQQVTLSCSPISGHRSVSWYQQTPGQGLQFLFEYFSETQRNKGNFPGRFSGRQFSNSRSEMNVSTLELGDSALYLCASSINRDIGFVSNTEAFFGQGTRLTVV.

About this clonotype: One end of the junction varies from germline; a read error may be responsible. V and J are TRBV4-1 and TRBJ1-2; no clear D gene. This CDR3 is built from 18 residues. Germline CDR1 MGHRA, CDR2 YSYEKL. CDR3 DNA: TGCGCCAGCAGCCAAGTTATGGGAGATCTACCTACTAACTATGGCGACACCTTC. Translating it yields CASSQVMGDLPTNYGDTF.

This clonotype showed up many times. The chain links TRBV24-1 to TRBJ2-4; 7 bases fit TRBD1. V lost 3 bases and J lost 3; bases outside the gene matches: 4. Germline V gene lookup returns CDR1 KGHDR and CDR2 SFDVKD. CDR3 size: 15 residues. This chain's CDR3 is CATSDARDSKNIQYF. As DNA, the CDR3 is TGTGCCACCAGTGATGCCCGGGACAGCAAAAACATTCAGTACTTC.

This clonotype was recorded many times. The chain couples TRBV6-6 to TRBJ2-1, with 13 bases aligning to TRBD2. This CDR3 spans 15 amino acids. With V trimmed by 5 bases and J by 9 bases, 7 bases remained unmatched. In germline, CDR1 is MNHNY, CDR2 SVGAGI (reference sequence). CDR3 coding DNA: TGTGCCAGCAGTACGGGACTAGCGGGGATGGGTGAGCAGTTCTTC. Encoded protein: CASSTGLAGMGEQFF.

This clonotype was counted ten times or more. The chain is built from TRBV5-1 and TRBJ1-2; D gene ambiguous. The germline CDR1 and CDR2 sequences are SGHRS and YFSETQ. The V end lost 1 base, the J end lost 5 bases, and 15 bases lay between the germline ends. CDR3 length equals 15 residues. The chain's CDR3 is CASSLPGSLTYGYTF. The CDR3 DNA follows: TGCGCCAGCAGCTTGCCGGGGAGTCTCACTTATGGCTACACCTTC. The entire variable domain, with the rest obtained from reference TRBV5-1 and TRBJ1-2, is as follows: KAGVTQTPRYLIKTRGQQVTLSCSPISGHRSVSWYQQTPGQGLQFLFEYFSETQRNKGNFPGRFSGRQFSNSRSEMNVSTLELGDSALYLCASSLPGSLTYGYTFGSGTRLTVV.

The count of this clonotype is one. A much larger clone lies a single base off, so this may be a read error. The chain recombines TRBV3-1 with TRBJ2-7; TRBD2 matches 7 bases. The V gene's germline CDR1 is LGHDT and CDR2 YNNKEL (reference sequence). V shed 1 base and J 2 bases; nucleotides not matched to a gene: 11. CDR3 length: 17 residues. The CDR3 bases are TGTGCCAGCAGCCAAGCTTTTTGGAGCGGGGCAGCCTACGAGCAGTACTTC. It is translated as CASSQAFWSGAAYEQYF.

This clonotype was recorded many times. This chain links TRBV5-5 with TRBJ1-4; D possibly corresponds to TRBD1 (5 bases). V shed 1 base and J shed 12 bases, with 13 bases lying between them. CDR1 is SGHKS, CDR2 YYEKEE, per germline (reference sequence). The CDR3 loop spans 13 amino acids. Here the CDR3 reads CASSLSGGVELFF. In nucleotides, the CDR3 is TGTGCCAGCAGCTTGTCGGGGGGAGTAGAACTGTTTTTT.

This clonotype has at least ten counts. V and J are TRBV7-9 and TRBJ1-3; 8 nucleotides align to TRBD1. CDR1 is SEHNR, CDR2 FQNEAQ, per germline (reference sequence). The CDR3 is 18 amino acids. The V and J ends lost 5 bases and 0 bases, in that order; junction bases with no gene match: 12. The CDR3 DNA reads TGTGCCAGCAGCCGTCCCGGGACAGGAATCAGCTCTGGAAACACCATATATTTT. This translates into CASSRPGTGISSGNTIYF.